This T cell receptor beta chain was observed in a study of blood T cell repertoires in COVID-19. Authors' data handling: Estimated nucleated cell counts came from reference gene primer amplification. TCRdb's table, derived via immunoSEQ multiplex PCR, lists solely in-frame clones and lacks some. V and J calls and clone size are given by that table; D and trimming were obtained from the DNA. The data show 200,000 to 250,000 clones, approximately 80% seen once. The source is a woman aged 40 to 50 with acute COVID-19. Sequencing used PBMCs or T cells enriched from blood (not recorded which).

CDR3 nucleotides: TGTGCCAGCAGCGTGCGAGGGCAGGGGGCTAATTGGACTGAAGCTTTCTTT. This encodes CASSVRGQGANWTEAFF. V is TRBV7-2 and J is TRBJ1-1; TRBD1 matches at 8 bases. This CDR3 contains 17 residues. Per germline, CDR1 SGHTA and CDR2 FQGNSA. V was clipped by 5 bases and J by 5 bases; unmatched bases: 16.